The sample holds many counts of the clone carrying this T cell receptor (beta chain). The trim removed 2 bases at V and 2 bases at J, leaving 3 bases unmatched. The germline V gene has CDR1 MNHNS and CDR2 SASEGT. The CDR3 has 15 residues. This sample was included in a study of beta chain features in type 1 diabetes. Expressed TCRB transcripts were sequenced after all isolated RNA was converted to cDNA. The method was immunoSEQ multiplex PCR; TCRdb's version includes in-frame clones alone and lacks a portion of them. The repertoire has hundreds of thousands of clones, roughly 8% of them found once; the top ten carry roughly 0.44%.

The origin of this receptor is a woman aged 18 to 35 in good health. The chain recombines TRBV6-1 with TRBJ2-1, with 7 bases lining up with TRBD1. Sequencing was performed on central memory CD4+ T cells from blood. The CDR3 region has the DNA TGTGCCAGCAGTGAAAGACAGGGCCCCTACAATGAGCAGTTCTTC. Protein: CASSERQGPYNEQFF.